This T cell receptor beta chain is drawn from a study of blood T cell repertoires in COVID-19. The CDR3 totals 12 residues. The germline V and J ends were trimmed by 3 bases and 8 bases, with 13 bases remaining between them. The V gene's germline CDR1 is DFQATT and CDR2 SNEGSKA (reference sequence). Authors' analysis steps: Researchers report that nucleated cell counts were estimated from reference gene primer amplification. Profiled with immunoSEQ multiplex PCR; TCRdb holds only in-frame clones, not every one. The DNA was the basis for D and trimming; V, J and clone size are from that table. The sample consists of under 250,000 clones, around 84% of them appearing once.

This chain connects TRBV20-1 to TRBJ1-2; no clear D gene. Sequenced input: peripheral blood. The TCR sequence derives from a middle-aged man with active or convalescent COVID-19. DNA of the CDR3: TGCAGTGCTAGTTTCTCGGGAGGAGGCTACACCTTC. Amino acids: CSASFSGGGYTF.